Below are 28 T cell receptor beta chains sequenced from a single sample in a study of T cells in Graves' hyperthyroidism and ophthalmopathy. Authors of the study amplified TCR beta CDR3 regions from RNA transcripts. HTBI primers were the set used in a first-round RT-PCR of the TCR CDR3. TCRdb re-analysed the multiplex PCR reads in MiXCR, keeping a single row per CDR3 protein. The sample includes some 490,000 distinct CDR3 sequences, under 25% of them seen just once. The sample was blood. These TCRs come from a woman in her 70s with Graves' ophthalmopathy.

This clonotype was detected ten times or more. CDR3 in amino acids: CASSRRPAYSYNEQFF. The CDR3, as DNA: TGTGCCAGCAGCAGGAGGCCAGCTTACTCCTACAATGAGCAGTTCTTC. The chain joins TRBV12-3 or TRBV12-4 to TRBJ2-1; the D gene is possibly TRBD2 (5 bases). With 6 bases removed from V and 0 bases from J, the gap between germline ends came to 15 bases. The length of the CDR3 is 16 residues.

In this sample, this clonotype turned up many times. The V and J genes are TRBV20-1 and TRBJ2-7; 10 positions agree with TRBD1. V gave up 5 bases and J gave up 3 bases; unmatched junction bases: 4. The CDR3 runs to 13 residues. Germline CDR1 is DFQATT and CDR2 is SNEGSKA (reference sequence). CDR3 sequence: CSALRDRGYEQYF. In nucleotides, the CDR3 is TGCAGTGCTCTCCGGGACAGGGGCTACGAGCAGTACTTC.

Many counts were recorded for this clonotype. The V call is TRBV6-5, the J call TRBJ2-3, with D perhaps TRBD2 (6 bases). Germline assignment: CDR1 MNHEY and CDR2 SVGAGI. Between the trimmed V and J ends, which lost 0 bases and 0 bases, there was a span of 10 bases. CDR3 size: 16 residues. The CDR3 DNA reads as TGTGCCAGCAGTTACTCAGGACTACCGAGCACAGATACGCAGTATTTT. It is translated as CASSYSGLPSTDTQYF.

The chain combines TRBV20-1 with TRBJ1-2, with 7 bases lining up with TRBD1. This CDR3 region has 16 residues. Germline V gene sequence: CDR1 DFQATT, CDR2 SNEGSKA (reference sequence). V lost 0 bases to trimming and J lost 0 bases; unmatched junction nucleotides: 7. The CDR3 loop reads CSARDSRQGANYGYTF. The CDR3 nucleotides are TGCAGTGCTAGAGATTCGAGGCAGGGGGCTAACTATGGCTACACCTTC.

This clonotype has a count of ten or more. The V and J genes are TRBV5-1 and TRBJ1-1; D gene uncertain. The CDR3 is made up of 14 amino acids. V was clipped by 0 bases and J by 1 base, with 7 bases between them. Germline CDR1 reads SGHRS; CDR2 reads YFSETQ. DNA of the CDR3: TGCGCCAGCAGCTTGGTCTCGGGGAACACTGAAGCTTTCTTT. Protein: CASSLVSGNTEAFF.

V is TRBV6-1 and J is TRBJ1-2; no clear D. Germline CDR1 and CDR2: MNHNS and SASEGT. CDR3 size: 13 residues. V was shortened by 6 bases and J by 2 bases, with 10 bases between the two germline ends. The CDR3, as DNA: TGTGCCAGCAGACTCGGCCAGAACTATGGCTACACCTTC. It codes for CASRLGQNYGYTF.

The V call is TRBV27, the J call TRBJ2-1, with TRBD2 matching over 14 bases. Per the germline V gene, CDR1 is MNHEY and CDR2 is SMNVEV (reference sequence). V trimming: 0 bases; J trimming: 9 bases; junction bases outside the gene matches: 4. The CDR3 has 16 residues. In DNA, the CDR3 is TGTGCCAGCAGTTTATCCCCAGGACTAGCGGGAGGTGAGCAGTTCTTC. Translating it yields CASSLSPGLAGGEQFF.

V and J are TRBV27 and TRBJ1-5; TRBD1 might be the D (6 bases). Trimming removed 1 base from V and 6 bases from J, with 16 bases in between. Germline CDR1 reads MNHEY; CDR2 reads SMNVEV (reference sequence). The CDR3 has 16 residues. The CDR3 DNA follows: TGTGCCAGCAGTTTATGGGGGCGGTCGTCTTCTCAGCCCCAGCATTTT. Amino acids: CASSLWGRSSSQPQHF.

CDR3 nucleotide sequence: TGTGCCAGCAGTTTATACGGGTTGAGCTCTGGAAACACCATATATTTT. Amino acid sequence: CASSLYGLSSGNTIYF. This sequence joins TRBV28 and TRBJ1-3; no reliable D call. V shed 1 base and J shed 0 bases, with 10 bases lying between them. Germline-derived CDR1 and CDR2 are MDHEN and SYDVKM. This CDR3 is 16 amino acids long. The full variable domain, its missing parts supplied by reference TRBV28 and TRBJ1-3, is DVKVTQSSRYLVKRTGEKVFLECVQDMDHENMFWYRQDPGLGLRLIYFSYDVKMKEKGDIPEGYSVSREKKERFSLILESASTNQTSMYLCASSLYGLSSGNTIYFGEGSWLTVV.

This chain connects TRBV4-2 to TRBJ1-2; 7 bases align to TRBD1. Unmatched junction bases numbered 3, after V lost 1 base and J lost 1 base. CDR3 length: 15 residues. Per germline, CDR1 LGHNA and CDR2 YNFKEQ. The CDR3 region is CASSQVDRDNYGYTF. The DNA of the CDR3 is TGTGCCAGCAGCCAAGTCGACAGGGATAACTATGGCTACACCTTC.

This clonotype was recorded at least ten times. The chain is built from TRBV12-3 or TRBV12-4 and TRBJ2-5, with D perhaps TRBD1 (5 bases). CDR3 length equals 12 residues. The germline V and J ends were trimmed by 6 bases and 4 bases, with 9 bases remaining between them. The CDR3 sequence is CASRGQGETQYF. The CDR3 DNA is TGTGCCAGCAGGGGGCAGGGAGAGACCCAGTACTTC.

In this sample, this clonotype turned up a few times. This chain uses TRBV10-3 with TRBJ2-2; 10 positions match TRBD2. This CDR3 has 14 residues. Looked up from germline, CDR1 is ENHRY and CDR2 is SYGVKD. The V and J ends lost 9 bases and 3 bases, in that order; junction bases with no gene match: 4. The CDR3 region is CAISGRADTGELFF. The DNA of the CDR3 is TGTGCCATAAGCGGGAGGGCGGACACCGGGGAGCTGTTTTTT.

The V gene is TRBV19, the J gene TRBJ1-5; a weak D match, TRBD1 (5 bases). The CDR3 is 14 amino acids. The V end lost 2 bases, the J end lost 6 bases, and 11 bases lay between the germline ends. Germline V CDR1 and CDR2: LNHDA, SQIVND (reference sequence). CDR3 DNA: TGTGCCAGTAGTATACAGGGTAAAGGTCAGCCCCAGCATTTT. Protein: CASSIQGKGQPQHF.

The J gene is TRBJ2-3, the V gene TRBV7-3; 10 bases fit TRBD2. V dropped 1 base and J dropped 6; count of bases not matched to a gene: 7. CDR1 is SGHTA, CDR2 FQGTGA, per germline. This CDR3 spans 16 amino acids. The CDR3, as DNA: TGTGCCAGCAGCTTAATTGGAGCGGGAGGGTCGGATACGCAGTATTTT. Protein: CASSLIGAGGSDTQYF.

The V call is TRBV10-3, the J call TRBJ2-1; 7 nucleotides align to TRBD2. The CDR3 runs to 17 residues. J lost 4 bases, V lost 6 bases, and 15 bases had no gene match. CDR1 and CDR2 from the germline V gene are ENHRY and SYGVKD. CDR3 sequence reads: CAIRGEAGARAYNEQFF. CDR3 bases: TGTGCCATCAGAGGGGAGGCGGGAGCTAGGGCGTACAATGAGCAGTTCTTC.

The rearrangement joins TRBV7-3 to TRBJ2-2; TRBD2 matches at 8 bases. This CDR3 has 16 residues. CDR1 SGHTA and CDR2 FQGTGA come from the germline V gene. Losses at the gene ends were 2 bases for V and 0 bases for J; bases not matched to a gene: 2. The CDR3 DNA reads TGTGCCAGCAGCTTATCCGGGGGGGCGAACACCGGGGAGCTGTTTTTT. Its protein product is CASSLSGGANTGELFF.

This clonotype was seen only a few times. The chain is built from TRBV10-3 and TRBJ2-5; D is undetermined. Trimming took off 1 base at V and 1 base at J, with 1 base between the two ends. Per the germline V gene, CDR1 is ENHRY and CDR2 is SYGVKD. The CDR3 is 12 residues long. The CDR3 sequence is CAISEFQETQYF. The CDR3 DNA reads TGTGCCATCAGTGAGTTCCAAGAGACCCAGTACTTC.

This clonotype has ten or more counts. The V gene is TRBV28, the J gene TRBJ2-1; TRBD2 matches 13 bases. The germline V gene has CDR1 MDHEN and CDR2 SYDVKM. The ends lost 3 bases at V and 6 bases at J; junction bases unmatched: 8. This CDR3 is built from 17 residues. CDR3: CASSFPQGLAGVNEQFF. DNA for the CDR3: TGTGCCAGCAGTTTCCCCCAAGGACTAGCGGGAGTCAATGAGCAGTTCTTC.

The rearrangement joins TRBV15 to TRBJ2-3; 8 positions match TRBD2. The CDR3 has 17 residues. The trim removed 0 bases at V and 6 bases at J, leaving 11 bases unmatched. CDR1 is LNHNV, CDR2 YYDKDF, per germline (reference sequence). The CDR3 DNA is TGTGCCACCAGCAGAGATGGAGCGGGAGCCATTCGGGATACGCAGTATTTT. Its translation: CATSRDGAGAIRDTQYF.

In DNA, the CDR3 is TGTGCCAGCAGCTTAGCGATTGGGACTCCCGAGGGAGGCTACACCTTC. This sequence encodes CASSLAIGTPEGGYTF. The chain joins TRBV7-9 to TRBJ1-2, with D possibly matching TRBD1 (5 bases). The CDR3 runs 16 residues. The germline V and J ends were trimmed by 0 bases and 8 bases, with 19 bases remaining between them. Germline CDR1 reads SEHNR; CDR2 reads FQNEAQ (reference sequence).

This clonotype was seen repeatedly, ten times or more. This sequence joins TRBV20-1 and TRBJ2-1; 9 positions match TRBD2. There are 16 residues in the CDR3. V was pared by 0 bases and J by 9 bases, with 12 bases of the junction left unmatched. In germline, CDR1 is DFQATT, CDR2 SNEGSKA (reference sequence). CDR3 in DNA: TGCAGTGCTAGAGATCGGACTAGCGCTTTCATTCGTGAGCAGTTCTTC. This gives the protein CSARDRTSAFIREQFF.

This clonotype was counted a few times. The chain has TRBV19 and TRBJ1-2; 9 bases are shared with TRBD1. CDR1 and CDR2 from the germline V gene are LNHDA and SQIVND (reference sequence). J lost 5 bases, V lost 4 bases, and 11 bases had no gene match. The CDR3 length is 16 residues. CDR3 in amino acids: CASSTQPGQGPYGYTF. CDR3 bases: TGTGCCAGTAGTACCCAACCGGGACAGGGACCATATGGCTACACCTTC. Combining the CDR3 with reference TRBV19 and TRBJ1-2 gives the whole variable domain DGGITQSPKYLFRKEGQNVTLSCEQNLNHDAMYWYRQDPGQGLRLIYYSQIVNDFQKGDIAEGYSVSREKKESFPLTVTSAQKNPTAFYLCASSTQPGQGPYGYTFGSGTRLTVV.

This clonotype was seen at least ten times. This chain links TRBV12-3 or TRBV12-4 with TRBJ2-3; either TRBD1 or TRBD2 may fit D (5 bases each). V lost 4 bases to trimming and J lost 1 base, with 12 bases between them. The CDR3 has 15 amino acids. CDR3 sequence reads: CASSSGGGRTDTQYF. The CDR3 region has the DNA TGTGCCAGCAGTTCCGGTGGGGGTCGCACAGATACGCAGTATTTT.

V gene TRBV4-2 combines with J gene TRBJ2-5; 12 bases are shared with TRBD2. The CDR3 is 16 residues long. Germline loops: CDR1 LGHNA, CDR2 YNFKEQ. J lost 4 bases, V lost 4 bases, and 7 bases had no gene match. CDR3 in amino acids: CASSRQTSGSVETQYF. CDR3 bases: TGTGCCAGCAGCCGCCAGACTAGCGGGAGTGTAGAGACCCAGTACTTC.

The rearrangement joins TRBV2 to TRBJ1-2; 7 nucleotides align to TRBD1. The CDR3 loop spans 14 amino acids. Trimming took 3 bases from V and 3 from J; bases not matched to a gene: 4. Germline CDR1 is SNHLY and CDR2 is FYNNEI. This chain's CDR3 is CASSDADRYYGYTF. DNA of the CDR3: TGTGCCAGCAGTGATGCGGACAGGTACTATGGCTACACCTTC.

This clonotype was counted many times. The V and J genes are TRBV11-2 and TRBJ2-3; the D is unclear. Per germline, CDR1 SGHAT and CDR2 FQNNGV. The CDR3 is 15 residues long. The V and J ends lost 2 bases and 3 bases respectively, with 12 bases between them. The CDR3: CASSLLLSGTDTQYF. CDR3 DNA sequence: TGTGCCAGCAGCTTACTGCTTTCTGGTACAGATACGCAGTATTTT.

There are many counts of this clonotype. The chain employs TRBV2 and TRBJ2-2; 9 positions agree with TRBD1. The CDR3 consists of 15 residues. CDR1 and CDR2 from the germline V gene are SNHLY and FYNNEI. V lost 5 bases to trimming and J lost 7 bases; unmatched junction nucleotides: 8. CDR3 sequence (DNA): TGTGCCAGCAGTTCCACAGGGGGCGCCGGCGGGGAGCTGTTTTTT. Translated: CASSSTGGAGGELFF.

This clonotype was recorded a few times. This chain connects TRBV27 to TRBJ1-1; no reliable D call. Per germline, CDR1 MNHEY and CDR2 SMNVEV (reference sequence). Deletions cut 2 bases from V and 4 bases from J, with 17 bases between. This CDR3 is 16 amino acids long. DNA for the CDR3: TGTGCCAGCAGTTTAAGCCTCCAAAGGCTAAGCACTGAAGCTTTCTTT. It is translated as CASSLSLQRLSTEAFF.